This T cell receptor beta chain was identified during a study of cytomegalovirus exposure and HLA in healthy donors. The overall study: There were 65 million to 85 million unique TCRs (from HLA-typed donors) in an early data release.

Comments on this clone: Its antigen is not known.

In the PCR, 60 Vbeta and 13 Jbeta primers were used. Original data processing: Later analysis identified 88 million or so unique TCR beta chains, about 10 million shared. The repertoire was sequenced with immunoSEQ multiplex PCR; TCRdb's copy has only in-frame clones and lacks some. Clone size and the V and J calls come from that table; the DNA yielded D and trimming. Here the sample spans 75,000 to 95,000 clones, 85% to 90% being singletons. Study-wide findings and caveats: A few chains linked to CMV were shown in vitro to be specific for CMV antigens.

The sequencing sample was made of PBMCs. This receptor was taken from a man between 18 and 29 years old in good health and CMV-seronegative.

CDR3 nucleotides: TGTGCCAGCAGTTCCTGGACAGGGTACGAGCAGTACTTC. This sequence encodes CASSSWTGYEQYF. The rearrangement joins TRBV27 to TRBJ2-7, with 8 positions matching TRBD1. V lost 4 bases and J lost 4; bases outside the gene matches: 3. The CDR3 covers 13 residues. Germline assignment: CDR1 MNHEY and CDR2 SMNVEV (reference sequence).